A single T cell receptor beta chain is shown here with its context. Its antigen is not known. This entry belongs to a study of graft-versus-host responses after intestinal transplantation. About the study: Every transplant recipient was induced with anti-thymocyte globulin, then maintained on tacrolimus and steroids for 2 to 4 years. Study-level points and caveats: GvH clones were identified in recipient marrow, with some first appearing in ileum or blood.

The table came from immunoSEQ multiplex PCR; TCRdb's copy has only in-frame clones and leaves some out. Among more than 95,000 clones listed, just over 90% were seen once. Germline V gives CDR1 MNHEY, CDR2 SVGAGI. The CDR3 spans 13 residues. V gave up 0 bases and J gave up 6 bases, with 8 bases separating them. The receptor's source is a human donor who received an intestinal transplant. The input for sequencing was unstimulated CD4+ T cells sorted from spleen or lymph node cells, taken before intestinal transplant. V is TRBV6-5 and J is TRBJ1-2; D gene ambiguous. The CDR3 nucleotides are TGTGCCAGCAGTTACTCATATTCTGATGGCTACACCTTC. Encoded protein: CASSYSYSDGYTF.